This T cell receptor (beta chain) derives from a study of CD8+CD57+ T cells in acquired aplastic anemia. Looking at the study overall: Quantities of DNA derived from sorted CD4+ and CD8+ cells averaged 3.2 ug.

Germline V gene lookup returns CDR1 GTSNPN and CDR2 SVGIG (reference sequence). The CDR3 totals 12 residues. V gave up 5 bases and J gave up 7 bases, with 14 bases separating them. Sequencing involved patients with CD8+CD57+ cell expansion previously shown by flow cytometry. All participating patients were living with severe acquired aplastic anemia. Patients had undergone no therapy by the time their blood was sampled. This clonotype was detected a few times. Genomic DNA provided the template from which TCR beta VDJ and CDR3 profiles were obtained. TCRdb redid the calling of the reads with MiXCR, one entry per CDR3 protein. Among around 180,000 distinct CDR3 sequences listed, 48% were seen once.

The J gene is TRBJ1-1, the V gene TRBV30; D gene uncertain. The source of this sequence is a human donor with aplastic anemia. Source material: sorted CD4+, CD8+, or CD8+CD57+ T cells (not recorded which) from PBMCs. The chain's CDR3 is CAWPLVAGEAFF. Written as DNA, the CDR3 is TGTGCCTGGCCGTTAGTAGCTGGTGAAGCTTTCTTT.